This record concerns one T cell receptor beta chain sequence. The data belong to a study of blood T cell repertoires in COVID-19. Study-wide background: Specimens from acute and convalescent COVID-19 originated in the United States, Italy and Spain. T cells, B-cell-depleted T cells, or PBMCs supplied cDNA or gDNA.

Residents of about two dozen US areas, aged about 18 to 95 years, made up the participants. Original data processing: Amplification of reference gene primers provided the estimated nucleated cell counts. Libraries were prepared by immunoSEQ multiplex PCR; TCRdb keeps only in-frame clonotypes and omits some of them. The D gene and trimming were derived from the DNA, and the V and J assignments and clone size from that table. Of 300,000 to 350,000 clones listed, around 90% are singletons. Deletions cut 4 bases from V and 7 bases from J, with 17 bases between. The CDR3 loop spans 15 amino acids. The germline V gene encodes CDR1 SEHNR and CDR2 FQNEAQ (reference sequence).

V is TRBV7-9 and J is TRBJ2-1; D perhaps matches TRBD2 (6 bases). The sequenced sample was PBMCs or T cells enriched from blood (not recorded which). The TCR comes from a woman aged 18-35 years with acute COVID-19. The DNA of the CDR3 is TGTGCCAGCAGCTGGGTGACTAGTGAGGAGAATGAGCAGTTCTTC. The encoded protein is CASSWVTSEENEQFF.